Listed here are 21 T cell receptor beta chains from one sample, sequenced in a study of cytomegalovirus exposure and HLA in healthy donors. The study ran its PCR with 60 Vbeta and 13 Jbeta primers. Measured with immunoSEQ multiplex PCR; TCRdb has only the in-frame clones, and not every one. The repertoire holds 140,000 to 150,000 clones, with approximately 72% as singletons. Specimen: PBMCs. The receptors shown here come from a man in his forties or fifties in good health and CMV-seronegative.

The gene calls are TRBV5-6 and TRBJ2-2; 8 bases fit TRBD2. The trim removed 1 base at V and 6 bases at J, leaving 5 bases unmatched. The CDR3 is 15 residues long. Germline V gene data show CDR1 as SGHDT and CDR2 as YYEEEE. Here the CDR3 reads CASSLRAGAAGELFF. CDR3 bases: TGTGCCAGCAGCTTGCGAGCGGGAGCAGCCGGGGAGCTGTTTTTT.

V and J are TRBV7-6 and TRBJ1-6, with D uncertain. CDR3 length equals 13 residues. Between the trimmed V and J ends, which lost 1 base and 9 bases, there was a span of 7 bases. Per the germline V gene, CDR1 is SGHVS and CDR2 is FNYEAQ. DNA of the CDR3: TGTGCCAGCAGCTTAGACGGGGTTTCACCCCTCCACTTT. Its translation is CASSLDGVSPLHF.

This chain joins TRBV6-1 and TRBJ2-7, with TRBD1 identical over 9 bases. The germline gives CDR1 MNHNS, CDR2 SASEGT. Unmatched junction bases numbered 8, after V lost 6 bases and J lost 2 bases. CDR3 size: 15 residues. The CDR3 is CASRDGQGLTYEQYF. The DNA of the CDR3 is TGTGCCAGCAGGGACGGACAGGGGCTAACCTACGAGCAGTACTTC.

This clone was detected only once. The V and J genes are TRBV18 and TRBJ1-1; D ambiguous. The V and J ends lost 5 bases and 0 bases respectively, with 13 bases between them. Germline CDR1 KGHSH, CDR2 LQKENI. The length of the CDR3 is 15 residues. CDR3 nucleotide sequence: TGTGCCAGCTCAACATCAGTCGTTGTGAACACTGAAGCTTTCTTT. It is translated as CASSTSVVVNTEAFF.

The chain is built from TRBV27 and TRBJ2-1; a weak D match, TRBD1 (5 bases). CDR1 is MNHEY and CDR2 is SMNVEV in the germline V gene (reference sequence). Deletions cut 4 bases from V and 8 bases from J, with 15 bases between. There are 14 residues in the CDR3. The DNA of the CDR3 is TGTGCCAGCAGTTACAGTGTCAGGGAAGATGAGCAGTTCTTC. It yields the protein CASSYSVREDEQFF.

The J gene is TRBJ2-7, the V gene TRBV9; TRBD2 matches 10 bases. This CDR3 comprises 15 residues. Per the germline V gene, CDR1 is SGDLS and CDR2 is YYNGEE. J lost 3 bases, V lost 0 bases, and 3 bases had no gene match. CDR3 amino acids: CASSVGASGGYEQYF. As DNA, the CDR3 is TGTGCCAGCAGCGTAGGAGCTAGCGGGGGCTACGAGCAGTACTTC.

The chain is built from TRBV6-5 and TRBJ1-1, with D hard to call. V was trimmed by 7 bases and J by 0 bases, leaving 9 bases between them. The V gene's germline CDR1 is MNHEY and CDR2 SVGAGI. The length of the CDR3 is 13 residues. The CDR3 spells CASTERMNTEAFF. CDR3 DNA sequence: TGTGCCAGCACGGAGCGGATGAACACTGAAGCTTTCTTT.

This rearrangement joins TRBV2 to TRBJ1-2; D ambiguous. CDR1 and CDR2 from the germline V gene are SNHLY and FYNNEI. V gave up 4 bases and J gave up 8 bases, with 8 bases separating them. The CDR3 is made up of 11 amino acids. This CDR3 is CASSVYWGYTF. Written as DNA, the CDR3 is TGTGCCAGCAGTGTGTACTGGGGCTACACCTTC.

This clone appeared a few times. The CDR3 DNA follows: TGCGCCAGCAGTAAAAACCTCGGAGGGGCCTCGGGGCCAAATGAGCAGTTCTTC. Translated: CASSKNLGGASGPNEQFF. The chain links TRBV5-1 to TRBJ2-1; D is perhaps TRBD2 (6 bases). The CDR3 contains 18 residues. Trimming took off 5 bases at V and 7 bases at J, with 28 bases between the two ends. Germline-derived CDR1 and CDR2 are SGHRS and YFSETQ.

This chain uses TRBV10-3 with TRBJ1-1; TRBD1 aligns across 9 bases. This CDR3 has 13 amino acids. The V gene's germline CDR1 is ENHRY and CDR2 SYGVKD. V was clipped by 9 bases and J by 1 base; unmatched bases: 3. The DNA of the CDR3 is TGTGCCATAGGGACAGGGACGAACACTGAAGCTTTCTTT. As protein: CAIGTGTNTEAFF.

The chain carries TRBV6-5 and TRBJ2-7; 10 bases align to TRBD2. Germline-derived CDR1 and CDR2 are MNHEY and SVGAGI. V was pared by 2 bases and J by 6 bases, with 7 bases of the junction left unmatched. This CDR3 spans 15 amino acids. CDR3 region: CASSYGLAGVLEQYF. DNA of the CDR3: TGTGCCAGCAGTTACGGTCTAGCGGGAGTACTCGAGCAGTACTTC.

This chain uses TRBV4-1 with TRBJ2-5; D is possibly TRBD1 (6 bases). CDR3 length equals 14 residues. Per germline, CDR1 MGHRA and CDR2 YSYEKL. Trimming removed 1 base from V and 5 bases from J, with 11 bases in between. As DNA, the CDR3 is TGCGCCAGCAGCCAAGTCCAGGGGCGGGAGACCCAGTACTTC. It specifies CASSQVQGRETQYF.

The genes are TRBV2 and TRBJ2-7, with 8 bases identical to TRBD1. J was trimmed by 2 bases and V by 3 bases; bases with no gene match: 3. The CDR3 sequence is 14 residues long. Germline V gene sequence: CDR1 SNHLY, CDR2 FYNNEI. CDR3: CASSDGTGAYEQYF. The DNA of the CDR3 is TGTGCCAGCAGTGACGGGACAGGAGCCTACGAGCAGTACTTC. Filled out from reference TRBV2 and TRBJ2-7, the complete variable domain reads EPEVTQTPSHQVTQMGQEVILRCVPISNHLYFYWYRQILGQKVEFLVSFYNNEISEKSEIFDDQFSVERPDGSNFTLKIRSTKLEDSAMYFCASSDGTGAYEQYFGPGTRLTVT.

The V call is TRBV29-1, the J call TRBJ1-4; 7 bases are shared with TRBD1. Trimming cost V 2 bases and J 7 bases; bases outside gene matches: 4. CDR3 length: 13 residues. Germline CDR1 SQVTM, CDR2 ANQGSEA. CDR3 amino acids: CSVEIDRVEKLFF. CDR3 bases: TGCAGCGTTGAAATTGACAGGGTTGAAAAACTGTTTTTT.

The chain employs TRBV27 and TRBJ2-1; D call uncertain. Trimming took off 2 bases at V and 3 bases at J, with 11 bases between the two ends. Germline lookup yields CDR1 MNHEY and CDR2 SMNVEV (reference sequence). There are 15 residues in the CDR3. The CDR3 sequence is CASSLGQTGYNEQFF. The CDR3 DNA reads TGTGCCAGCAGTTTAGGCCAAACGGGCTACAATGAGCAGTTCTTC.

V usage is TRBV19 and J usage is TRBJ2-1; perhaps TRBD2 as D (6 bases). Between the trimmed V and J ends, which lost 5 bases and 1 base, there was a span of 18 bases. The CDR3 runs 17 residues. CDR1 and CDR2 from the germline V gene are LNHDA and SQIVND (reference sequence). The CDR3 loop reads CASSVGKLRGSYNEQFF. The CDR3 DNA is TGTGCCAGTAGTGTGGGCAAGTTACGGGGGTCCTACAATGAGCAGTTCTTC. Variable domain in full (rest from reference TRBV19 and TRBJ2-1): DGGITQSPKYLFRKEGQNVTLSCEQNLNHDAMYWYRQDPGQGLRLIYYSQIVNDFQKGDIAEGYSVSREKKESFPLTVTSAQKNPTAFYLCASSVGKLRGSYNEQFFGPGTRLTVL.

This clone turned up a few times. The chain combines TRBV10-3 with TRBJ2-7, with D possibly being TRBD2 (6 bases). This CDR3 spans 11 amino acids. Trimming removed 4 bases from V and 7 bases from J, with 8 bases in between. Germline CDR1 ENHRY, CDR2 SYGVKD. DNA of the CDR3: TGTGCCATCAGTGTTGGGAGGGAGCAGTACTTC. Protein sequence: CAISVGREQYF.

V gene TRBV15 combines with J gene TRBJ2-2, with D maybe TRBD2 (6 bases). Looked up from germline, CDR1 is LNHNV and CDR2 is YYDKDF (reference sequence). This CDR3 is built from 14 residues. Trimming cost V 3 bases and J 7 bases, with 12 bases left between them. The CDR3 region has the DNA TGTGCCACCAGCAGGCGATCTAGCGTCGGGGAGCTGTTTTTT. It yields the protein CATSRRSSVGELFF.

The rearrangement links TRBV9 to TRBJ2-7, with D unclear. V was cut by 3 bases and J by 1 base, with 8 bases left in between. The CDR3 runs 13 residues. The germline V gene encodes CDR1 SGDLS and CDR2 YYNGEE. The CDR3: CASSETPSYEQYF. Written as DNA, the CDR3 is TGTGCCAGCAGCGAGACTCCTTCCTACGAGCAGTACTTC.

This chain connects TRBV6-6 to TRBJ2-1, with TRBD2 matching 8 bases. The CDR3 is made up of 12 amino acids. Germline V CDR1 and CDR2: MNHNY, SVGAGI (reference sequence). V lost 6 bases, J lost 7 bases, and 2 bases stayed unmatched. The CDR3 DNA sequence: TGTGCCAGCAGACCGGGGGGGAATGAGCAGTTCTTC. Translated, it gives CASRPGGNEQFF.

The chain is built from TRBV19 and TRBJ1-1; D is perhaps TRBD1 (6 bases). Germline V gene data show CDR1 as LNHDA and CDR2 as SQIVND (reference sequence). This CDR3 is 14 amino acids long. V was trimmed by 7 bases and J by 4 bases, leaving 16 bases between them. The CDR3 DNA reads TGTGCCAGTAACCTAGGGACAAAACTCACTGAAGCTTTCTTT. Its protein is CASNLGTKLTEAFF.